The 2 T cell receptor beta chains below were found in one sample sequenced in a study of shared clonotypes between healthy human individuals. Here immunoSEQ multiplex PCR was the method, and the copy in TCRdb shows in-frame clones only, minus some. Of hundreds of thousands of clones listed, 90% to 97% are singletons. The naive CD8 subset, CD45RO-negative cells positively selected for CCR7, excluded terminally differentiated effector memory CD45RA+ cells. The sample consisted of naive CD8+ T cells sorted from blood. The receptors stem from a woman in her 30s in good health.

The V gene is TRBV29-1, the J gene TRBJ2-1; D gene unclear. Per germline, CDR1 SQVTM and CDR2 ANQGSEA. V was cut by 8 bases and J by 9 bases, with 17 bases left in between. This CDR3 has 12 residues. The CDR3 here is CSSPNHKGEQFF. The CDR3 nucleotides are TGCAGCAGTCCGAATCACAAGGGTGAGCAGTTCTTC.

The chain has TRBV10-3 and TRBJ2-7; 9 bases line up with TRBD2. The CDR3 has 19 amino acids. V shed 6 bases and J 1 base; nucleotides not matched to a gene: 19. The germline CDR1 and CDR2 sequences are ENHRY and SYGVKD. CDR3 nucleotides: TGTGCCATCAGCGCCTCACAGCGGAGGGCGGGAGGGAAGTCCTACGAGCAGTACTTC. Its protein is CAISASQRRAGGKSYEQYF.